This is a list of T cell receptor beta chains from one sample in a study of CD8 T cells in ankylosing spondylitis. TCRdb re-derived calls from the 5' RACE reads in MiXCR, one entry per CDR3 protein. The sample records around 340,000 distinct CDR3 sequences, approximately 22% being singletons. Sequencing input: blood, either unsorted or a sorted T cell fraction (not recorded which). Receptor source: a male donor with ankylosing spondylitis or in good health (not recorded which). The CDR3 runs from the conserved cysteine through the conserved F or W. Fields, in order: clone size, D gene, V gene, J gene, CDR3 DNA, CDR3 protein. The D gene is left open where the match is weak. Clone size, where shown, is once, few, many, or a class for clones that have expanded.

>.|TRBD2|TRBV20-1|TRBJ2-7
TGCAGTGCTAGCTCCAGCGGGGGAGATTTTTCCTACGAGCAGTACTTC
CSASSSGGDFSYEQYF
>few|TRBD1|TRBV28|TRBJ2-5
TGTGCCAGCAGTACCGACACGGACAGGCGACAAGAGACCCAGTACTTC
CASSTDTDRRQETQYF
>few|.|TRBV12-3/TRBV12-4|TRBJ1-2
TGTGCCAGCAGTCAACTGGGGGCGGGCGATGCCAGCGGCTACACCTTC
CASSQLGAGDASGYTF
>few|.|TRBV6-1|TRBJ2-1
TGTGCCAGCAGTGAATGGGACGGACAGGAGCAGTTCTTC
CASSEWDGQEQFF
>few|TRBD2|TRBV6-5|TRBJ2-1
TGTGCCAGCAGTTACTCCCTAGCGGGGGTATACAATGAGCAGTTCTTC
CASSYSLAGVYNEQFF
>.|TRBD1|TRBV29-1|TRBJ2-1
TGCAGCGTTGAAGATCGACGGACAGGAGAAATGAAGCAGTTCTTC
CSVEDRRTGEMKQFF
>.|.|TRBV6-6|TRBJ2-3
TGTGCCAGCCTTTATGGCACAGATACGCAGTATTTT
CASLYGTDTQYF
>few|.|TRBV12-3/TRBV12-4|TRBJ1-2
TGTGCCAGCAGTTTTAACAGGGTTGGGTATGGCTACACCTTC
CASSFNRVGYGYTF
>few|.|TRBV6-1|TRBJ2-1
TGTGCCAGCAGTGAATTCCCAGGGGCCTACAATGAGCAGTTCTTC
CASSEFPGAYNEQFF
>.|.|TRBV7-9|TRBJ2-1
TGTGCCAGCAGCCACCGGGACAAACCCCTGGATGAGCAGTTCTTC
CASSHRDKPLDEQFF
>.|TRBD1|TRBV12-3/TRBV12-4|TRBJ1-6
TGTGCCAGCTCCGGGACAGGTTATTCACCCCTCCACTTT
CASSGTGYSPLHF
>few|.|TRBV4-1|TRBJ2-2
TGCGCCAGCAGCCACCTATACACCGGGGAGCTGTTTTTT
CASSHLYTGELFF
>many|.|TRBV12-3/TRBV12-4|TRBJ2-7
TGTGCCAGCAGTTTGGCCGTCTACGAGCAGTACTTC
CASSLAVYEQYF
>few|TRBD1|TRBV5-6|TRBJ2-1
TGTGCCAGCAGCCCCGACGCGGGACAGGGGTACAATGAGCAGTTCTTC
CASSPDAGQGYNEQFF
>many|TRBD1|TRBV29-1|TRBJ2-1
TGCAGCGTTTCGGGACAGGGAAACAATGAGCAGTTCTTC
CSVSGQGNNEQFF
>few|TRBD2|TRBV29-1|TRBJ2-1
TGCAGCGTTGAACCCTCGACGGGGGGGCCTAATGAGCAGTTCTTC
CSVEPSTGGPNEQFF
>few|.|TRBV15|TRBJ2-3
TGTGCCACCAGCCCACGAAGCACAGATACGCAGTATTTT
CATSPRSTDTQYF
>.|.|TRBV29-1|TRBJ2-7
TGCAGCGTTGCCGGCATCTCCTACGAGCAGTACTTC
CSVAGISYEQYF
>.|.|TRBV27|TRBJ1-2
TGTGCCAGCGGACCGGCAGTTTATGGCTACACCTTC
CASGPAVYGYTF
>.|.|TRBV5-1|TRBJ2-2
TGCGCCAGCAGCTTGGCGTCGGAGGGCACCGGGGAGCTGTTTTTT
CASSLASEGTGELFF
>many|.|TRBV7-8|TRBJ2-3
TGTGCCAGCAGCCCCCGGACGTCAGGCGGCACAGATACGCAGTATTTT
CASSPRTSGGTDTQYF
>few|.|TRBV7-9|TRBJ1-5
TGTGCCAGCAGCTTAAATGTAGCCAATCAGCCCCAGCATTTT
CASSLNVANQPQHF
>.|.|TRBV7-9|TRBJ2-7
TGTGCCAGCAGCTTGGGGTGGGGGCAGGACGAGCAGTACTTC
CASSLGWGQDEQYF
>.|TRBD2|TRBV12-3/TRBV12-4|TRBJ2-3
TGTGCCAGCAGGTCGGGACTAGCATGGGTCACAGATACGCAGTATTTT
CASRSGLAWVTDTQYF
>.|.|TRBV30|TRBJ2-7
TGTGCCTGGAGTGTAACGGAAAGTGAGCAGTACTTC
CAWSVTESEQYF
>few|TRBD1|TRBV20-1|TRBJ2-1
TGCAGTGCTAGAGTAAGGGACAGGGGGTACAATGAGCAGTTCTTC
CSARVRDRGYNEQFF
>once|TRBD1|TRBV3-1|TRBJ2-7
TGTGCCACCTGCCTCACATGGGACAGATCCTACGAGCAGTACTTC
CATCLTWDRSYEQYF
>many|TRBD1|TRBV29-1|TRBJ2-1
TGCAGCGTTTCTCCGGGACAGGGCTACAATGAGCAGTTCTTC
CSVSPGQGYNEQFF
>.|.|TRBV28|TRBJ2-5
TGTGCCAGCAGTTCCGAAGCGCTAGAGACCCAGTACTTC
CASSSEALETQYF
>.|.|TRBV28|TRBJ2-7
TGTGCCGCAACTAGCTCCTACGAGCAGTACTTC
CAATSSYEQYF
>few|TRBD1|TRBV19|TRBJ2-1
TGTGCCAGTATGGACAGGGGGCTCCACAATGAGCAGTTCTTC
CASMDRGLHNEQFF
>.|.|TRBV15|TRBJ1-6
TGTGCCACCAGCAGAGATCTCGTTGCAGGGAGGGGGAATTCACCCCTCCACTTT
CATSRDLVAGRGNSPLHF
>once|.|TRBV25-1|TRBJ2-3
TGTGCCAGCAGTGAATTCCCGGGGTATACACCAGATACGCAGTATTTT
CASSEFPGYTPDTQYF
>few|TRBD1|TRBV12-3/TRBV12-4|TRBJ2-5
TGTGCCAGCAGTTTAGCCGGACAGGGCATGGCCAAGCACTACCAAGAGACCCAGTACTTC
CASSLAGQGMAKHYQETQYF
>once|TRBD2|TRBV7-9|TRBJ2-2
TGTGCCAGCAGCTCGACTAGCGGGGAGACCGGGGAGCTGTTTTTT
CASSSTSGETGELFF
>few|.|TRBV4-1|TRBJ2-1
TGCGCCAGCAGCCAAGAGATGTTCCAGCCAAAGGCCTACAATGAGCAGTTCTTC
CASSQEMFQPKAYNEQFF
>few|.|TRBV14|TRBJ2-6
TGTGCCAGCAGCCAAGGGGCGGGCAAGACTGGGGCCAACGTCCTGACTTTC
CASSQGAGKTGANVLTF
>many|TRBD2|TRBV12-3/TRBV12-4|TRBJ2-7
TGTGCCATAAACCATTGGGGGGAGGGCTACGAGCAGTACTTC
CAINHWGEGYEQYF
>few|.|TRBV27|TRBJ2-7
TGTGCCAGTTCCGGGACCGGGGTATTCGAGCAGTACTTC
CASSGTGVFEQYF
>.|.|TRBV20-1|TRBJ2-5
TGCAGTGCTATATCGATCGGGAACGCAAGAAAAGAGACCCAGTACTTC
CSAISIGNARKETQYF
>few|TRBD1|TRBV12-3/TRBV12-4|TRBJ2-5
TGTGCCAGCAGTTTGGGACAGGGTACCCAGTACTTC
CASSLGQGTQYF
>.|.|TRBV27|TRBJ2-3
TGTGCCAGCAGTTTATTGGGGGTCCTCGGGGATACGCAGTATTTT
CASSLLGVLGDTQYF
>.|TRBD1|TRBV6-5|TRBJ2-7
TGTGCCAGCAGTCACTACAGGGGGCTCTCCTACGAGCAGTACTTC
CASSHYRGLSYEQYF
>.|.|TRBV28|TRBJ2-3
TGTGCCAGCAGTTTAGCGGGGGCTTTCGCAGATACGCAGTATTTT
CASSLAGAFADTQYF
>.|.|TRBV6-1|TRBJ2-5
TGTGCCAGCAGTGTAGGGGAGGAGAGTGAGACCCAGTACTTC
CASSVGEESETQYF
>many|TRBD1|TRBV5-1|TRBJ2-3
TGCGCCAGCAGCCGGAGTGAGACAGGGGTCACAGATACGCAGTATTTT
CASSRSETGVTDTQYF
>few|TRBD2|TRBV12-3/TRBV12-4|TRBJ2-1
TGTGCCAGCAGCCAACAAAGCGGGGGGGGTGAGCAGTTCTTC
CASSQQSGGGEQFF
>.|TRBD1|TRBV28|TRBJ2-7
TGTGCCAGCAGTTCCTTCGGACAGGGTCCCTACGAGCAGTACTTC
CASSSFGQGPYEQYF
>.|.|TRBV6-4|TRBJ2-3
TGTGCCAGCAGTGACGGGGCAGGGAACACAGATACGCAGTATTTT
CASSDGAGNTDTQYF
>.|.|TRBV11-1|TRBJ2-3
TGTGCCAGCAGCCCACCGCCCTCCGGGACAAGGGCTGCAGATACGCAGTATTTT
CASSPPPSGTRAADTQYF
>.|.|TRBV10-2|TRBJ2-5
TGCGCCAGCAGTGAGTTTAGTTCTGAGACCCAGTACTTC
CASSEFSSETQYF
>few|.|TRBV12-3/TRBV12-4|TRBJ2-3
TGTGCCAGCACCCCTTGGGGCACAGATACGCAGTATTTT
CASTPWGTDTQYF
>.|TRBD2|TRBV2|TRBJ2-3
TGTGCCAGCAGAAGCTGGACTAGCAGTACAGATACGCAGTATTTT
CASRSWTSSTDTQYF
>.|TRBD2|TRBV12-3/TRBV12-4|TRBJ2-1
TGTGCCAGCAGTTTAATAGGGTTAGCGGGGGTCAACAATGAGCAGTTCTTC
CASSLIGLAGVNNEQFF
>few|.|TRBV28|TRBJ1-2
TGTGCCAGCAGTTTCCTAGGGACACAGAACTATGGCTACACCTTC
CASSFLGTQNYGYTF
>few|.|TRBV2|TRBJ2-7
TGTGCCAGCACCGTATTGCAGTCAAAGTACGAGCAGTACTTC
CASTVLQSKYEQYF
>many|.|TRBV20-1|TRBJ2-3
TGCAGTGCTAGTTCTCGACAAGTCACAGATACGCAGTATTTT
CSASSRQVTDTQYF
>.|TRBD1|TRBV20-1|TRBJ2-2
TGCAGTGCTAACCCGGACAGGGGGCTCACCGGGGAGCTGTTTTTT
CSANPDRGLTGELFF
>many|.|TRBV4-1|TRBJ2-7
TGTGCCAGCAGCCAGGACAGATCCTACGAGCAGTACTTC
CASSQDRSYEQYF